The T cell receptor beta chain under discussion was sequenced for a study of CD8+ T cells in alopecia areata. Study in general: Dosing spanned 6 to 18 months on tofacitinib, then 6 months off drug.

Trimming cost V 0 bases and J 0 bases; bases outside gene matches: 10. The CDR3 sequence is 21 residues long. In germline, CDR1 is MGHRA, CDR2 YSYEKL. Sequencing relied on a cDNA template that was reverse transcribed from extracted RNA. Assay used: immunoSEQ multiplex PCR; TCRdb lists only in-frame clones, some missing. The sample holds 90,000 to 150,000 clones; 53% are singletons and the top ten take about 0.5%. Only one count was recorded for this clone. Treatment in this sample: oral pan-JAK inhibitor, 5-10 mg twice daily. The chain is built from TRBV4-1 and TRBJ2-3; 15 nucleotides match TRBD2. Sequenced material: CD4+ T cells sorted from blood, taken at week 4, from a patient treated with tofacitinib. The origin of this receptor is a human donor with alopecia areata. CDR3 in amino acids: CASSQDSSGLAGGPSTDTQYF. CDR3 in DNA: TGCGCCAGCAGCCAAGATAGCTCCGGACTAGCGGGAGGGCCTAGCACAGATACGCAGTATTTT.